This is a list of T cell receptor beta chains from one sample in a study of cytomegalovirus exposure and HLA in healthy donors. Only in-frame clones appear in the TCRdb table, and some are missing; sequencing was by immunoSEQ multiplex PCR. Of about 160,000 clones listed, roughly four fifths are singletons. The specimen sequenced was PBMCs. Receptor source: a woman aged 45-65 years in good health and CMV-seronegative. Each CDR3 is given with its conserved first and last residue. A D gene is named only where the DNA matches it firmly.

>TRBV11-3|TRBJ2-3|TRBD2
CASGLAGTSTQYF
TGTGCCAGCGGCCTAGCGGGAACGAGTACGCAGTATTTT
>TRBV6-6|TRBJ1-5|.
CASRSSTAYSNQPQHF
TGTGCCAGCAGATCGTCGACAGCATATAGCAATCAGCCCCAGCATTTT
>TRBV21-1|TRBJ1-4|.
CASGPDRGDEKLFF
TGTGCCAGCGGGCCGGACAGGGGAGATGAAAAACTGTTTTTT
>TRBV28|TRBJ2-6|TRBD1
CASRRDRGRGSSGANVLTF
TGTGCCAGCAGAAGGGACAGGGGGCGCGGTAGCTCTGGGGCCAACGTCCTGACTTTC
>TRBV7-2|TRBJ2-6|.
CASSFRGSGANVLTF
TGTGCCAGCAGCTTTAGAGGATCTGGGGCCAACGTCCTGACTTTC
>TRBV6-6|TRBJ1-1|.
CASSYRDEAFF
TGTGCCAGCAGTTACCGGGATGAAGCTTTCTTT
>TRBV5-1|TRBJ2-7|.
CASSSLTTSYEQYF
TGCGCCAGCAGCTCCCTTACTACCTCCTACGAGCAGTACTTC
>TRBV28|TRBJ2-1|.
CASSPPDRRDEQFF
TGTGCCAGCAGTCCCCCGGACAGGAGGGATGAGCAGTTCTTC
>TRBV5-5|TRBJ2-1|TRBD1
CASSFLQGAITDNEQFF
TGTGCCAGCAGTTTCCTACAGGGGGCCATCACCGACAATGAGCAGTTCTTC
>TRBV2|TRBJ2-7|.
CASRVTGYEQYF
TGTGCCAGCAGGGTTACAGGGTACGAGCAGTACTTC
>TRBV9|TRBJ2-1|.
CASSFGLNSYNEQFF
TGTGCCAGCAGCTTTGGACTAAACTCCTACAATGAGCAGTTCTTC
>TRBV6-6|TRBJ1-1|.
CASIKVGSGTFF
.
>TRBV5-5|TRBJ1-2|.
CASRKAAGNSYGYTF
TGTGCCAGCAGGAAGGCCGCGGGAAATTCCTATGGCTACACCTTC
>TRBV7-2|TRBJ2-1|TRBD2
CASSLRGGAFNEQFF
TGTGCCAGCAGCCTCCGGGGGGGGGCTTTCAATGAGCAGTTCTTC